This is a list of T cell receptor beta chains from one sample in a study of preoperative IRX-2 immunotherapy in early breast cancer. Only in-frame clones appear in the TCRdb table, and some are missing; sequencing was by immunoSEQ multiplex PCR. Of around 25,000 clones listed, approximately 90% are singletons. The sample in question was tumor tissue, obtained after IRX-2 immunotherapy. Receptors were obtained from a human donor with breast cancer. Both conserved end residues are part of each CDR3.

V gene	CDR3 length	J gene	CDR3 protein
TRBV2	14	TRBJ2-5	CASSAREGLETQYF
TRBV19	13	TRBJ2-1	CASAGTIYNEQFF
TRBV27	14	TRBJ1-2	CATRTGGTYSGYTF
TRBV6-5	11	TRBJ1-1	CASSYSNSFFF
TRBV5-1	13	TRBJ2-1	CASSPTSGENLFF
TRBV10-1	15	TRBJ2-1	CASRGSGTGKNEQFF
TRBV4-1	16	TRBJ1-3	CASSHRPTGPGNTIYF
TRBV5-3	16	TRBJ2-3	CARSFGLRGPPDTQYF
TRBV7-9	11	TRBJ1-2	CASEVSYGYTF
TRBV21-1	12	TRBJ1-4	CASSPTNEKLFF
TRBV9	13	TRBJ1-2	CASSVDRNYGYTF
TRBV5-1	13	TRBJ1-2	CASSEGQGDGYTF
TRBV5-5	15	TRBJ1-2	CASSLAGGSNYGYTF
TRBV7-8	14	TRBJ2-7	CASSPPYETYEQYF
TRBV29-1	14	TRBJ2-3	CSGDSGGGTDTQYF
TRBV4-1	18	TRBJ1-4	CASSHLRTGAPTNEKLFF
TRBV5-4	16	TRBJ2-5	CASSARSGGGQETQYF